This TCR beta chain stems from a study of beta chain features in type 1 diabetes. Study-level points and caveats: TCRB CDR3s were moderately but significantly shorter in Type 1 diabetes patients in all four CD4+ subsets. It was possible that PCR favored shorter templates, equally so in patients and controls.

All of the isolated RNA was reverse transcribed, so expressed TCRB transcripts were sequenced. Here immunoSEQ multiplex PCR was the method, and the copy in TCRdb shows in-frame clones only, minus some. The table includes about 270,000 clones, over 11% detected once. A word on this clone: The antigen is not known.

After removal of 3 bases from V and 5 bases from J, the junction contained 5 bases not matched to a gene. The CDR3 covers 14 residues. Germline CDR1 is KGHSH and CDR2 is LQKENI. This clonotype was obtained from a man aged 25 to 45 with type 1 diabetes. Sequenced: naive CD4+ T cells from blood. The rearrangement links TRBV18 to TRBJ2-5, with 8 bases lining up with TRBD1. CDR3 sequence reads: CASSPRQGLETQYF. CDR3 coding DNA: TGTGCCAGCTCACCCCGACAGGGGTTGGAGACCCAGTACTTC.